This T cell receptor beta chain was found in a study of blood T cell repertoires in COVID-19. Study as a whole: Sample material is recorded as cDNA or gDNA derived from T cells, B-cell-depleted T cells, or PBMCs.

The CDR3 runs to 11 residues. Per germline, CDR1 KGHSH and CDR2 LQKENI. V was pared by 5 bases and J by 10 bases, with 11 bases between. Sequenced by immunoSEQ multiplex PCR; TCRdb stores in-frame clones only, minus some. The sample yields over 95,000 clones, approximately 90% seen once. The sequencing input was peripheral blood. This clonotype was obtained from a woman aged 45-59 years with acute or convalescent COVID-19. V usage is TRBV18 and J usage is TRBJ1-1, with a possible D match to TRBD1 (5 bases). CDR3 DNA sequence: TGTGCCAGCTCAAGACAGACTAGAGCTTTCTTT. Residues: CASSRQTRAFF.